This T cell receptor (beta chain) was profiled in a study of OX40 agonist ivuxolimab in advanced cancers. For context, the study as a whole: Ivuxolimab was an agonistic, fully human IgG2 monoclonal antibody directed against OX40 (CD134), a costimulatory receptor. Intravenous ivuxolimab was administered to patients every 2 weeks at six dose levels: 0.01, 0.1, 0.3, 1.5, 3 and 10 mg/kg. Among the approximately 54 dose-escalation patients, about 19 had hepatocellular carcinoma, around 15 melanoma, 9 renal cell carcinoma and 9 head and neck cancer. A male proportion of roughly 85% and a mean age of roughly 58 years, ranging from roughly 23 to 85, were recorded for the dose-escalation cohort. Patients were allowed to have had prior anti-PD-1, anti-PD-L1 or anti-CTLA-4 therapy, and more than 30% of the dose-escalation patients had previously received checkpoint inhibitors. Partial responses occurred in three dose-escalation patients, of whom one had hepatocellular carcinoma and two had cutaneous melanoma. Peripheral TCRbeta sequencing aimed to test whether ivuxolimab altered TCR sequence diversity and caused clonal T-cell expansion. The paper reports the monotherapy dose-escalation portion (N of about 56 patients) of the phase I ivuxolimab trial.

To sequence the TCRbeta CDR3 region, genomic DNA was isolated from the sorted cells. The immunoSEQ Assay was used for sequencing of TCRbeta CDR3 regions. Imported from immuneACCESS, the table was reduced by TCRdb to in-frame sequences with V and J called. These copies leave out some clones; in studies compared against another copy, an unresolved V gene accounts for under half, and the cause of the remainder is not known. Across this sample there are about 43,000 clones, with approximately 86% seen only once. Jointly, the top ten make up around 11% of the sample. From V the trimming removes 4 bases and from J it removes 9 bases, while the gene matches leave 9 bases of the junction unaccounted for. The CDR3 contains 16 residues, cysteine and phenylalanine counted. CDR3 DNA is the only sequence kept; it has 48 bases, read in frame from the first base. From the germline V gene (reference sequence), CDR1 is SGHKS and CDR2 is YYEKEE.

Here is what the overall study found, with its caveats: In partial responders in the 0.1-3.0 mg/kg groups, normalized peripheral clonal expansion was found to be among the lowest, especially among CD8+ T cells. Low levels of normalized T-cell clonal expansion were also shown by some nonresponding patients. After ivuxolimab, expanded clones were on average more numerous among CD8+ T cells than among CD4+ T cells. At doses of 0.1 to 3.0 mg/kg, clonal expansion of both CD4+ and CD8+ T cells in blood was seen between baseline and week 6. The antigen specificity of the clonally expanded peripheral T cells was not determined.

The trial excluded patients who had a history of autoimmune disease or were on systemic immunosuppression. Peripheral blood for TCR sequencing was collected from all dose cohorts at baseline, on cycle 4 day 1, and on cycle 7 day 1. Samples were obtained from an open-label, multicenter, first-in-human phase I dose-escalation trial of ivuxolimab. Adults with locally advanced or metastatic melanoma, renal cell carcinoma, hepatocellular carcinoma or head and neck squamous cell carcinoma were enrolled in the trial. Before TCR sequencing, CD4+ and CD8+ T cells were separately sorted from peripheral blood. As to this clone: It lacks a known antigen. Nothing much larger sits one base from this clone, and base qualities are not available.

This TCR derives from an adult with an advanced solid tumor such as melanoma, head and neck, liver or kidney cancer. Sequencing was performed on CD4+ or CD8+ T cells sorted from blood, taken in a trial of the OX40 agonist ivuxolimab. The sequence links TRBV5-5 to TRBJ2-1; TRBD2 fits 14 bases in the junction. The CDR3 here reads CASSPGLAGGVGEQFF. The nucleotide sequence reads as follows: TGTGCCAGCAGCCCCGGACTAGCGGGGGGAGTGGGTGAGCAGTTCTTC.